The source of this T cell receptor beta chain is a study of vaccination and CD4 T cells after COVID-19. The wider study: A median of around 70 days (range 14 to 241) separated dose two from the taking of post-vaccine samples.

This CDR3 is built from 14 residues. Looked up from germline, CDR1 is SGHTA and CDR2 is FQGNSA. V lost 3 bases to trimming and J lost 1 base; unmatched junction nucleotides: 1. This clonotype was counted between two and nine times. Its antigen is not identified. The Oncomine TCR Beta short-read assay sequenced DNA from cultured CD4+ T cells. MiXCR, run by TCRdb on the PCR reads, gives a single entry per CDR3 protein. The table has roughly 10,000 distinct CDR3 sequences, approximately 46% seen once; the top ten hold over 30%. Treatment here: approximately nine-day PBMC culture with coronavirus spike peptide pools or control peptides (ViraFEST assay). In the ViraFEST assay, peptide-pool expansion preceded TCR sequencing of expanded clonotypes.

The clonotype comes from a human donor who had recovered from COVID-19. V and J are TRBV7-2 and TRBJ1-1; TRBD1 matches at 8 bases. Source material: CD4+ T cells from blood, cultured in vitro. The CDR3 is CASSFDRGNTEAFF. In nucleotides, the CDR3 is TGTGCCAGCAGCTTCGACAGGGGGAACACTGAAGCTTTCTTT.